This is a list of T cell receptor beta chains from one sample in a study of T-cell memory formation after mild COVID-19. Via MiXCR, TCRdb re-called the 5' RACE reads, giving one row per CDR3 protein. This sample carries about 130,000 distinct CDR3 sequences, approximately 16% of them seen once, and the ten largest clones take approximately 15%. The sequenced material came from PBMCs or a T cell subset sorted from them (not recorded which). These receptors came from an adult woman who had mild COVID-19 (a few samples of this study predate the infection). Cell type and time point are not known. Both conserved end residues are part of each CDR3. A D gene is named only where the DNA matches it firmly. Only some rows state a clone size, as once, few, many or a class for expanded clones.

d_gene: .; v_gene: TRBV6-2/TRBV6-3; j_gene: TRBJ1-6; abundance: .; CDR3aa: CASSAIGVVRGNSPLHF; CDR3nt: TGTGCCAGCTCAGCCATCGGAGTAGTGAGAGGGAATTCACCCCTCCACTTT
d_gene: .; v_gene: TRBV12-3/TRBV12-4; j_gene: TRBJ2-1; abundance: .; CDR3aa: CASSPFGGSEQFF; CDR3nt: TGTGCCAGCAGTCCTTTTGGGGGGTCCGAGCAGTTCTTC
d_gene: TRBD2; v_gene: TRBV4-3; j_gene: TRBJ2-1; abundance: .; CDR3aa: CASSLLAGGLDEQFF; CDR3nt: TGCGCCAGCAGCCTACTAGCGGGAGGGCTGGATGAGCAGTTCTTC
d_gene: TRBD1; v_gene: TRBV19; j_gene: TRBJ2-2; abundance: .; CDR3aa: CASSIDLGQGDTGELFF; CDR3nt: TGTGCCAGTAGTATAGATTTAGGACAGGGGGACACCGGGGAGCTGTTTTTT
d_gene: .; v_gene: TRBV7-9; j_gene: TRBJ1-4; abundance: few; CDR3aa: CASSRAWGTNEKLFF; CDR3nt: TGTGCCAGCAGCCGCGCTTGGGGGACTAATGAAAAACTGTTTTTT
d_gene: .; v_gene: TRBV5-6; j_gene: TRBJ2-3; abundance: few; CDR3aa: CASSGLRTDTQYF; CDR3nt: TGTGCCAGCAGCGGGTTACGCACAGATACGCAGTATTTT
d_gene: TRBD1; v_gene: TRBV20-1; j_gene: TRBJ1-5; abundance: few; CDR3aa: CSARASGTGGGNQPQHF; CDR3nt: TGCAGTGCTAGAGCCTCCGGGACAGGGGGCGGCAATCAGCCCCAGCATTTT
d_gene: .; v_gene: TRBV12-3/TRBV12-4; j_gene: TRBJ2-7; abundance: .; CDR3aa: CASSPTGQSYEQYF; CDR3nt: TGTGCCAGCAGTCCGACAGGTCAGTCCTACGAGCAGTACTTC
d_gene: TRBD2; v_gene: TRBV11-3; j_gene: TRBJ2-3; abundance: .; CDR3aa: CASSRTSGSSGDTQYF; CDR3nt: TGTGCCAGCAGCAGGACTAGCGGGAGTTCGGGAGATACGCAGTATTTT
d_gene: .; v_gene: TRBV27; j_gene: TRBJ2-2; abundance: few; CDR3aa: CASKWAGHTGELFF; CDR3nt: TGTGCCAGCAAATGGGCAGGGCACACCGGGGAGCTGTTTTTT
d_gene: TRBD1; v_gene: TRBV5-1; j_gene: TRBJ2-1; abundance: .; CDR3aa: CASSSPDRGGSYNEQFF; CDR3nt: TGCGCCAGCAGCTCACCCGACAGGGGGGGGTCCTACAATGAGCAGTTCTTC
d_gene: .; v_gene: TRBV12-3/TRBV12-4; j_gene: TRBJ2-5; abundance: .; CDR3aa: CASSNPPGSQETQYF; CDR3nt: TGTGCCAGCTCCAACCCTCCGGGGTCCCAAGAGACCCAGTACTTC
d_gene: TRBD1; v_gene: TRBV29-1; j_gene: TRBJ2-4; abundance: many; CDR3aa: CSVAPQGTLAKNIQYF; CDR3nt: TGCAGCGTCGCCCCACAGGGGACGCTAGCCAAAAACATTCAGTACTTC
d_gene: .; v_gene: TRBV7-2; j_gene: TRBJ2-6; abundance: few; CDR3aa: CASSSISSGANVLTF; CDR3nt: TGTGCCAGCAGCTCCATAAGCTCTGGGGCCAACGTCCTGACTTTC
d_gene: .; v_gene: TRBV5-1; j_gene: TRBJ2-3; abundance: .; CDR3aa: CASSLGHRDRKADTQYF; CDR3nt: TGCGCCAGCAGCTTGGGCCACAGGGACCGTAAAGCAGATACGCAGTATTTT
d_gene: TRBD2; v_gene: TRBV7-9; j_gene: TRBJ2-1; abundance: .; CDR3aa: CASSPAGGRYNEQFF; CDR3nt: TGTGCCAGCAGCCCGGCGGGGGGAAGGTACAATGAGCAGTTCTTC
d_gene: .; v_gene: TRBV29-1; j_gene: TRBJ2-2; abundance: .; CDR3aa: CSVDPGSGTGELFF; CDR3nt: TGCAGCGTTGATCCGGGGTCAGGAACCGGGGAGCTGTTTTTT
d_gene: TRBD1; v_gene: TRBV5-1; j_gene: TRBJ2-1; abundance: many; CDR3aa: CASSPGQDLAEQFF; CDR3nt: TGCGCCAGCAGCCCGGGACAGGACCTAGCTGAGCAGTTCTTC
d_gene: TRBD2; v_gene: TRBV18; j_gene: TRBJ2-1; abundance: .; CDR3aa: CASSPAGGLYNEQFF; CDR3nt: TGTGCCAGCTCACCAGCGGGGGGGCTATACAATGAGCAGTTCTTC
d_gene: TRBD1; v_gene: TRBV27; j_gene: TRBJ1-2; abundance: few; CDR3aa: CASRQAGTGGLYGYTF; CDR3nt: TGTGCCAGCAGACAAGCCGGGACAGGGGGCCTCTATGGCTACACCTTC
d_gene: .; v_gene: TRBV7-9; j_gene: TRBJ2-7; abundance: .; CDR3aa: CASTSDPLRYEQYF; CDR3nt: TGTGCCAGCACATCGGATCCTCTACGCTACGAGCAGTACTTC
d_gene: TRBD1; v_gene: TRBV2; j_gene: TRBJ2-7; abundance: few; CDR3aa: CASSELGQAEYEQYF; CDR3nt: TGTGCCAGCAGTGAATTGGGACAGGCGGAGTACGAGCAGTACTTC
d_gene: TRBD2; v_gene: TRBV11-2; j_gene: TRBJ2-5; abundance: .; CDR3aa: CASSLGLNNAGGETQYF; CDR3nt: TGTGCCAGCAGCTTAGGCTTAAATAACGCGGGAGGGGAGACCCAGTACTTC
d_gene: TRBD2; v_gene: TRBV25-1; j_gene: TRBJ2-1; abundance: few; CDR3aa: CASSESLGLAGDEQFF; CDR3nt: TGTGCCAGCAGTGAATCTCTTGGACTAGCGGGGGATGAGCAGTTCTTC
d_gene: .; v_gene: TRBV5-1; j_gene: TRBJ2-5; abundance: many; CDR3aa: CASSLMPGKETQYF; CDR3nt: TGCGCCAGCAGCTTAATGCCGGGAAAAGAGACCCAGTACTTC
d_gene: .; v_gene: TRBV7-9; j_gene: TRBJ2-1; abundance: .; CDR3aa: CASSLHVRLGAHNEQFF; CDR3nt: TGTGCCAGCAGCCTTCACGTCCGACTAGGAGCCCACAATGAGCAGTTCTTC
d_gene: TRBD2; v_gene: TRBV7-3; j_gene: TRBJ2-1; abundance: .; CDR3aa: CASSSPRTSSSSNEQFF; CDR3nt: TGTGCCAGCAGCTCCCCCCGGACTAGCTCTTCTTCCAATGAGCAGTTCTTC
d_gene: .; v_gene: TRBV19; j_gene: TRBJ1-1; abundance: .; CDR3aa: CASSILINTEAFF; CDR3nt: TGTGCCAGTAGTATCCTGATAAACACTGAAGCTTTCTTT
d_gene: TRBD1; v_gene: TRBV7-2; j_gene: TRBJ2-7; abundance: .; CDR3aa: CASSRTGGAYEQYF; CDR3nt: TGTGCCAGCAGCCGGACAGGGGGGGCCTACGAGCAGTACTTC
d_gene: .; v_gene: TRBV6-6; j_gene: TRBJ2-2; abundance: .; CDR3aa: CASSKSRNTGELFF; CDR3nt: TGTGCCAGCAGTAAGTCCCGCAACACCGGGGAGCTGTTTTTT
d_gene: .; v_gene: TRBV5-1; j_gene: TRBJ2-6; abundance: few; CDR3aa: CASSREEGANVLTF; CDR3nt: TGCGCCAGCAGCAGGGAGGAGGGGGCCAACGTCCTGACTTTC
d_gene: TRBD2; v_gene: TRBV12-3/TRBV12-4; j_gene: TRBJ2-7; abundance: .; CDR3aa: CASGTSGTFSYEQYF; CDR3nt: TGTGCCAGCGGGACTAGCGGGACCTTCTCCTACGAGCAGTACTTC
d_gene: TRBD1; v_gene: TRBV28; j_gene: TRBJ2-7; abundance: few; CDR3aa: CASRQTGVSYEQYF; CDR3nt: TGTGCCAGCAGACAGACAGGGGTCTCCTACGAGCAGTACTTC
d_gene: .; v_gene: TRBV20-1; j_gene: TRBJ1-4; abundance: .; CDR3aa: CSARSLNEKLFF; CDR3nt: TGCAGTGCTAGGAGTCTTAATGAAAAACTGTTTTTT
d_gene: TRBD1; v_gene: TRBV15; j_gene: TRBJ2-6; abundance: few; CDR3aa: CATSFRDSTVLTF; CDR3nt: TGTGCCACCAGCTTCCGGGACAGCACCGTCCTGACTTTC
d_gene: TRBD1; v_gene: TRBV9; j_gene: TRBJ2-3; abundance: .; CDR3aa: CASSESGTGYADTQYF; CDR3nt: TGTGCCAGCAGCGAGAGCGGGACAGGGTACGCAGATACGCAGTATTTT
d_gene: .; v_gene: TRBV2; j_gene: TRBJ1-5; abundance: few; CDR3aa: CASRLSGQPQHF; CDR3nt: TGTGCCAGCAGACTTTCAGGGCAGCCCCAGCATTTT
d_gene: TRBD2; v_gene: TRBV7-6; j_gene: TRBJ2-7; abundance: .; CDR3aa: CASSRSGASSYEQYF; CDR3nt: TGTGCCAGCAGCCGCAGCGGGGCAAGCTCCTACGAGCAGTACTTC
d_gene: .; v_gene: TRBV15; j_gene: TRBJ2-1; abundance: .; CDR3aa: CATSRDYSGGSYNEQFF; CDR3nt: TGTGCCACCAGCAGAGATTACAGTGGGGGTTCCTACAATGAGCAGTTCTTC
d_gene: TRBD1; v_gene: TRBV4-1; j_gene: TRBJ1-2; abundance: few; CDR3aa: CASSQDWNRGLNYGYTF; CDR3nt: TGCGCCAGCAGCCAAGATTGGAACAGGGGGCTCAACTATGGCTACACCTTC
d_gene: .; v_gene: TRBV9; j_gene: TRBJ2-1; abundance: few; CDR3aa: CASSPPSGAEQFF; CDR3nt: TGTGCCAGCAGCCCCCCCTCCGGGGCCGAGCAGTTCTTC
d_gene: TRBD2; v_gene: TRBV7-6; j_gene: TRBJ2-3; abundance: .; CDR3aa: CASSRRTSGGSTDTQYF; CDR3nt: TGTGCCAGCAGCCGGCGGACTAGCGGGGGAAGCACAGATACGCAGTATTTT